Sequencing of this T cell receptor beta chain was carried out in a study of OX40 agonist ivuxolimab in advanced cancers. Study-wide context: Patients assigned to dose escalation were diagnosed with hepatocellular carcinoma, melanoma, renal cell or head and neck cancer. Partial responses occurred in three patients (one hepatocellular carcinoma, two cutaneous melanoma). Overall study findings and caveats: Among the nonresponders, some also had low normalized T-cell clonal expansion. On average, CD8+ T cells had more expanded clones than CD4+.

Some clones are missing from TCRdb's copy, which holds only in-frame ones; the method was immunoSEQ multiplex PCR. The sample contains around 47,000 clones, more than 80% of which appear only once. With 3 bases clipped from V and 0 bases from J, the junction kept 2 bases outside the gene matches. This CDR3 is 14 amino acids long. Germline assignment: CDR1 MNHEY and CDR2 SMNVEV (reference sequence). About this clone itself: Antigen: not known.

The chain joins TRBV27 to TRBJ2-7, with 7 bases identical to TRBD2. This specimen was CD4+ or CD8+ T cells sorted from blood, taken in a trial of the OX40 agonist ivuxolimab. This clonotype was sampled from an adult with an advanced solid tumor such as melanoma, head and neck, liver or kidney cancer. The CDR3 sequence is CASSFRGSSYEQYF. CDR3 nucleotide sequence: TGTGCCAGCAGTTTCCGCGGGAGCTCCTACGAGCAGTACTTC.